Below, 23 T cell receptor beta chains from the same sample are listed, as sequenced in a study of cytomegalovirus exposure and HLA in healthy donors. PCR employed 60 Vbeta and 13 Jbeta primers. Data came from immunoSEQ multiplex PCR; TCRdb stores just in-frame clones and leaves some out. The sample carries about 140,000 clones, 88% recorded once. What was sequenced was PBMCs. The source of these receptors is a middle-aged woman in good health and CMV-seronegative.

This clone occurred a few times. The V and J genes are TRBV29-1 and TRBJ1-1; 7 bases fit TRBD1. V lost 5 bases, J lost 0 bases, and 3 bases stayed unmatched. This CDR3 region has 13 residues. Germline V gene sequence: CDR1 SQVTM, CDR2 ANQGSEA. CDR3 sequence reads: CSVYTGVNTEAFF. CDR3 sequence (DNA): TGCAGCGTTTATACAGGGGTGAACACTGAAGCTTTCTTT. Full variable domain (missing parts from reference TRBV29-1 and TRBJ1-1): SAVISQKPSRDICQRGTSLTIQCQVDSQVTMMFWYRQQPGQSLTLIATANQGSEATYESGFVIDKFPISRPNLTFSTLTVSNMSPEDSSIYLCSVYTGVNTEAFFGQGTRLTVV.

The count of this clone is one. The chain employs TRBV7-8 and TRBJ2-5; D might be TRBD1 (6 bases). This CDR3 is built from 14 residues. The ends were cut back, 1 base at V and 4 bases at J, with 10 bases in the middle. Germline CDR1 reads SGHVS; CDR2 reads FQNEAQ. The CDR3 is CASSLVGRGETQYF. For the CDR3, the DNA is TGTGCCAGCAGCTTAGTGGGCAGGGGAGAGACCCAGTACTTC.

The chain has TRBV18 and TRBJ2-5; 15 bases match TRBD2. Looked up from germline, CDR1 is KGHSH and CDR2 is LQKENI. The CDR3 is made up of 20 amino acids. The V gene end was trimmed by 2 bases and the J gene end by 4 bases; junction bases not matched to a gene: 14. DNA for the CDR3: TGTGCCAGCTCACCATTTGGACTAGCGGGAGGGAGTGGAAGGAGAGAGACCCAGTACTTC. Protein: CASSPFGLAGGSGRRETQYF.

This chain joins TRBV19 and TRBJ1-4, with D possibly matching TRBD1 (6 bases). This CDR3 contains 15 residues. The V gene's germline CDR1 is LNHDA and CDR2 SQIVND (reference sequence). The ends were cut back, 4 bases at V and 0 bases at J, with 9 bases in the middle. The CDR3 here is CASSTRTATNEKLFF. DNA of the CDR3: TGTGCCAGTAGTACCCGGACAGCAACTAATGAAAAACTGTTTTTT.

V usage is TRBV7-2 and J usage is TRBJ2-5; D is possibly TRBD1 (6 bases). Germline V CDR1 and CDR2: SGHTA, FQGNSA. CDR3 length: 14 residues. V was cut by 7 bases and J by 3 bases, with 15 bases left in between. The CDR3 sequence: CASTNSRQEETQYF. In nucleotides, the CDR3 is TGTGCCAGCACCAATAGCCGACAGGAAGAGACCCAGTACTTC.

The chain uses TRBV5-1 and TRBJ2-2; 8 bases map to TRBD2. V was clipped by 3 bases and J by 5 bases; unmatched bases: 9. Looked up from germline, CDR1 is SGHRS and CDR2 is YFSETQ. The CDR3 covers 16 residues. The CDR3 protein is CASSSLLAASTGELFF. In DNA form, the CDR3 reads TGCGCCAGCAGCTCCCTACTAGCGGCCTCGACCGGGGAGCTGTTTTTT.

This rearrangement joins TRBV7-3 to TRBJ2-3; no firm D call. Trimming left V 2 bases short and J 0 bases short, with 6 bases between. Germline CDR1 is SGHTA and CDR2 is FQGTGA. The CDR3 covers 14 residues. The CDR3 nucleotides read TGTGCCAGCAGCTTAGCCGGGAGCACAGATACGCAGTATTTT. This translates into CASSLAGSTDTQYF.

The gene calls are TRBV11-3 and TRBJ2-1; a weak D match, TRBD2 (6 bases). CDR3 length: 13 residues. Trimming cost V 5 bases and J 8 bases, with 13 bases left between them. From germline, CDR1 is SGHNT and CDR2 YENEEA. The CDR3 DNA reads TGTGCCAGCAGCACCTGGACTAACGATGAGCAGTTCTTC. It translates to CASSTWTNDEQFF.

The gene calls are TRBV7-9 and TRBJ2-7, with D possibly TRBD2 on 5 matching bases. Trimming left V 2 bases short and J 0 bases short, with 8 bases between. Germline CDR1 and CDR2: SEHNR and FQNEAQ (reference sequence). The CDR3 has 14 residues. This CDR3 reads CASSLQSGSYEQYF. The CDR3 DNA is TGTGCCAGCAGCTTACAAAGCGGCTCCTACGAGCAGTACTTC.

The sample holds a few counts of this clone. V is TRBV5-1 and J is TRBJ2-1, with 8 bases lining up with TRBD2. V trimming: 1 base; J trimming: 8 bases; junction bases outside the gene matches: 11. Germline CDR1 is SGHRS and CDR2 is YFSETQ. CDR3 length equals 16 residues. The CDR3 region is CASSLSGLGTRDEQFF. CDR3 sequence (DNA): TGCGCCAGCAGCTTGTCAGGGTTAGGGACTAGGGATGAGCAGTTCTTC.

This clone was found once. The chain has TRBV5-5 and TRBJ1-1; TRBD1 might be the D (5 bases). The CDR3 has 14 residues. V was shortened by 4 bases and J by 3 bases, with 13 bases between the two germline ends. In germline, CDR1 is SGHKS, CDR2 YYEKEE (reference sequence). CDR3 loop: CASSLREGYTEAFF. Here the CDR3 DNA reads TGTGCCAGCAGCCTCAGGGAAGGTTACACTGAAGCTTTCTTT.

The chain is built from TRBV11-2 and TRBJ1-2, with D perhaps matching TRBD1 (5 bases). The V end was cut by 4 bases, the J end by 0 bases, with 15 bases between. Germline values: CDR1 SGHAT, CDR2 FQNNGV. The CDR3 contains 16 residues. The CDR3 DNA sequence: TGTGCCAGCAGCTGGTGGGGGGAAGGAGCTAACTATGGCTACACCTTC. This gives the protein CASSWWGEGANYGYTF.

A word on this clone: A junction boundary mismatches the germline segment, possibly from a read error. This CDR3 reads CSSSLDGGSYTF. CDR3 nucleotide sequence: TGTTCCAGCAGCTTAGATGGGGGGAGCTACACCTTC. The chain has TRBV7-9 and TRBJ1-2, with D possibly TRBD1 on 5 matching bases. Germline V gives CDR1 SEHNR, CDR2 FQNEAQ (reference sequence). The CDR3 has 12 amino acids.

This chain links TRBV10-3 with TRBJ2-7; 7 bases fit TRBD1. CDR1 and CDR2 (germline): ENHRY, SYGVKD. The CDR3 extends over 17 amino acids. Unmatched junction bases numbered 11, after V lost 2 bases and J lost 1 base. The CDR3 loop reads CAISEPGQKSFSYEQYF. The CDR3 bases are TGTGCCATCAGTGAGCCGGGACAGAAGAGCTTTTCCTACGAGCAGTACTTC.

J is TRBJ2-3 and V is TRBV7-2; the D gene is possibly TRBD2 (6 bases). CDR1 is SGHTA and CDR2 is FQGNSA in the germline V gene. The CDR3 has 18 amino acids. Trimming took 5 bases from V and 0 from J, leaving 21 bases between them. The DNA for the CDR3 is TGTGCCAGCAGCGCAGCCCTCACTAGCAGAACTAGCACAGATACGCAGTATTTT. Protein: CASSAALTSRTSTDTQYF.

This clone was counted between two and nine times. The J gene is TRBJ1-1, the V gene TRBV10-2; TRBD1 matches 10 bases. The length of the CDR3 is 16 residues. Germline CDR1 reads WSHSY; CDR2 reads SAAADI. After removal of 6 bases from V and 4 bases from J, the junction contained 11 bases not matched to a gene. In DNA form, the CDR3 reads TGCGCCAGCAGAGACGGACAGGGGGATTCAGTCACTGAAGCTTTCTTT. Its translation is CASRDGQGDSVTEAFF.

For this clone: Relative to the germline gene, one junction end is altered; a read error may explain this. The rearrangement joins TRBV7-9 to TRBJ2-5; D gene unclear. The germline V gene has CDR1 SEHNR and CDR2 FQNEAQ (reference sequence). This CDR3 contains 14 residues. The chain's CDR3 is CSSSLVATQETQYF. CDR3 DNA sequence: TGTTCCAGCAGCTTAGTCGCCACACAAGAGACCCAGTACTTC.

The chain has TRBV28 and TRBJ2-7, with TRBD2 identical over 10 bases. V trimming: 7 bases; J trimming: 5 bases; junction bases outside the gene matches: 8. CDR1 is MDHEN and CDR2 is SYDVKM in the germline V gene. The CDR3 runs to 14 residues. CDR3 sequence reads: CASTKLAGVNEQYF. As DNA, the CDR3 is TGTGCCAGCACAAAGCTAGCGGGAGTAAACGAGCAGTACTTC.

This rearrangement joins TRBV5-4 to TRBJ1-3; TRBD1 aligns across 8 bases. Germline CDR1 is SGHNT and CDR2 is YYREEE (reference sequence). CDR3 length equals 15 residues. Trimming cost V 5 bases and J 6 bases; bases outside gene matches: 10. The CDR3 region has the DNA TGTGCCAGCAGTACAGGGGGGGGTCTAGAAAACACCATATATTTT. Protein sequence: CASSTGGGLENTIYF.

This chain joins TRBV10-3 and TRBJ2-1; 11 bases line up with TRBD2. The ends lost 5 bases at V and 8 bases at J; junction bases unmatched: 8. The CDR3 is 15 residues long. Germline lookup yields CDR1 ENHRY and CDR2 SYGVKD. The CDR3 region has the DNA TGTGCCATCAGTTCGATAGCGGGAGGGATCGATGAGCAGTTCTTC. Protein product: CAISSIAGGIDEQFF.

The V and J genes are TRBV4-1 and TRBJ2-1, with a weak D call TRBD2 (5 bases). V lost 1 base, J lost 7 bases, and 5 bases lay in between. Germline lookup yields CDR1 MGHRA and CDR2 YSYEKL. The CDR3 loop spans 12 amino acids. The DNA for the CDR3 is TGCGCCAGCAGCCAAGGAGGGAATGAGCAGTTCTTC. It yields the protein CASSQGGNEQFF.

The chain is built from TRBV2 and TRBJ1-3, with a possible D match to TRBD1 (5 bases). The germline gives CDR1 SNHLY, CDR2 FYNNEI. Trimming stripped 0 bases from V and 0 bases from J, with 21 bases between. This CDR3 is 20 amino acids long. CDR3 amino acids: CASSEAHPALGGFSGNTIYF. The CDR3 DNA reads TGTGCCAGCAGTGAAGCGCACCCAGCGTTGGGGGGTTTCTCTGGAAACACCATATATTTT.

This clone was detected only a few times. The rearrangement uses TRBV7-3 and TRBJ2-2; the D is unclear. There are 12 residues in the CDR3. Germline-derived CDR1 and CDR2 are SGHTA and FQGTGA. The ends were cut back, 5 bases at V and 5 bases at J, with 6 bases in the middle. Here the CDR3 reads CASSTRTGELFF. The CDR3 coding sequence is TGTGCCAGCAGCACCAGAACCGGGGAGCTGTTTTTT.